The 14 T cell receptor beta chains reported below all come from one sample, sequenced in a study of CD8 T cells in Susac syndrome. Random hexamers were used to reverse transcribe roughly 0.5 to 1 ug of RNA. Each CDR3 protein is one row after TCRdb ran MiXCR on the immunoSEQ multiplex PCR reads. The sample shows approximately 280,000 distinct CDR3 sequences, 80% to 90% of them seen only once. The sample taken for sequencing was CD8+ T cells from PBMCs. These receptors were collected from a human donor with multiple sclerosis.

The V and J genes are TRBV3-1 and TRBJ2-1, with 7 positions matching TRBD2. Germline V lookup: CDR1 LGHDT, CDR2 YNNKEL (reference sequence). J gave up 9 bases and V 4 bases, and 18 bases lay outside the gene matches. This CDR3 is built from 17 residues. The DNA of the CDR3 is TGTGCCAGCAGCCCAGGTCTGACTAGCCGGACTGCCGGTGAGCAGTTCTTC. It is translated as CASSPGLTSRTAGEQFF.

This clonotype appeared once. This rearrangement joins TRBV20-1 to TRBJ2-1; weak D call: TRBD2 (6 bases). V was clipped by 6 bases and J by 4 bases, with 16 bases between them. The germline V gene has CDR1 DFQATT and CDR2 SNEGSKA (reference sequence). This CDR3 contains 14 residues. The CDR3 region has the DNA TGCAGTGCCTCCAAACGGGAGACTTACAATGAGCAGTTCTTC. It yields the protein CSASKRETYNEQFF.

The genes are TRBV11-3 and TRBJ1-2; 7 bases map to TRBD1. Germline CDR1 SGHNT, CDR2 YENEEA. This CDR3 has 15 amino acids. Unmatched junction bases numbered 11, after V lost 4 bases and J lost 6 bases. The CDR3 DNA follows: TGTGCCAGCAGCTCGCCCTTGGAGGGGGCGGATGGCTACACCTTC. Its translation: CASSSPLEGADGYTF.

This chain joins TRBV5-1 and TRBJ2-3, with D perhaps assigned TRBD1 or TRBD2 (5 bases each). V shed 4 bases and J shed 2 bases, with 11 bases lying between them. Germline V lookup: CDR1 SGHRS, CDR2 YFSETQ. The CDR3 is made up of 14 amino acids. Here the CDR3 DNA reads TGCGCCAGCAGCGGTAGGGACGACACAGATACGCAGTATTTT. Residues: CASSGRDDTDTQYF. The variable domain in full, completed from reference TRBV5-1 and TRBJ2-3, reads KAGVTQTPRYLIKTRGQQVTLSCSPISGHRSVSWYQQTPGQGLQFLFEYFSETQRNKGNFPGRFSGRQFSNSRSEMNVSTLELGDSALYLCASSGRDDTDTQYFGPGTRLTVL.

This chain links TRBV7-8 with TRBJ1-4; no clear D gene. V was trimmed by 1 base and J by 3 bases, leaving 12 bases between them. The CDR3 is 16 residues long. The germline CDR1 and CDR2 sequences are SGHVS and FQNEAQ. CDR3 protein: CASSLEDRQANEKLFF. CDR3 DNA sequence: TGTGCCAGCAGCTTAGAAGATCGGCAGGCTAATGAAAAACTGTTTTTT.

The chain couples TRBV14 to TRBJ1-3; 7 bases are shared with TRBD1. The CDR3 is 18 amino acids. J was trimmed by 3 bases and V by 1 base; bases with no gene match: 12. Germline values: CDR1 SGHDN, CDR2 FVKESK. CDR3 protein: CASSQGGTASRYGNTIYF. CDR3 DNA sequence: TGTGCCAGCAGCCAAGGGGGGACAGCCAGTCGGTATGGAAACACCATATATTTT.

The rearrangement joins TRBV9 to TRBJ2-1; TRBD2 matches at 11 bases. Germline V gives CDR1 SGDLS, CDR2 YYNGEE. J gave up 7 bases and V 3 bases, and 6 bases lay outside the gene matches. This CDR3 has 15 amino acids. The CDR3 here is CASSADSGRANEQFF. CDR3 DNA sequence: TGTGCCAGCAGCGCTGATAGCGGGAGGGCTAATGAGCAGTTCTTC.

The gene calls are TRBV27 and TRBJ2-1, with TRBD2 matching over 10 bases. With V trimmed by 4 bases and J by 2 bases, 5 bases remained unmatched. The germline V gene has CDR1 MNHEY and CDR2 SMNVEV (reference sequence). The CDR3 runs to 16 residues. CDR3 nucleotide sequence: TGTGCCAGCAGTTCACTACTAGCGGGGACCTACAATGAGCAGTTCTTC. It specifies CASSSLLAGTYNEQFF.

This clonotype appeared a single time. The chain employs TRBV20-1 and TRBJ1-2; D not certain. The CDR3 is 15 residues long. V was shortened by 2 bases and J by 1 base, with 14 bases between the two germline ends. The V gene's germline CDR1 is DFQATT and CDR2 SNEGSKA (reference sequence). CDR3 coding DNA: TGCAGTGCTAGACCTCTGGACGGTGATAACTATGGCTACACCTTC. Its translation: CSARPLDGDNYGYTF.

The chain links TRBV6-5 to TRBJ1-2; a possible D gene is TRBD1 (5 bases). The CDR3 is made up of 17 amino acids. Germline V CDR1 and CDR2: MNHEY, SVGAGI. V lost 1 base, J lost 5 bases, and 20 bases lay in between. The DNA of the CDR3 is TGTGCCAGCAGTTACTTCAGTGCCAGGGACTACCCGTATGGCTACACCTTC. Protein: CASSYFSARDYPYGYTF.

A single count supports this clonotype. V gene TRBV28 combines with J gene TRBJ2-7; 7 nucleotides agree with TRBD1. Germline CDR1 is MDHEN and CDR2 is SYDVKM. V trimming: 10 bases; J trimming: 6 bases; junction bases outside the gene matches: 9. The CDR3 is made up of 12 amino acids. The CDR3 nucleotides are TGTGCCATCCTGAGGACAGGCGGCGAGCAGTACTTC. This translates into CAILRTGGEQYF.

The chain links TRBV27 to TRBJ2-7, with a possible D match to TRBD1 (6 bases). Germline V CDR1 and CDR2: MNHEY, SMNVEV (reference sequence). The V gene lost 7 bases and the J gene lost 2 bases, with 21 bases spanning the gap. The CDR3 has 16 amino acids. CDR3 amino acids: CASTPTAGDLAYEQYF. The CDR3 DNA reads TGTGCCAGCACGCCCACTGCAGGGGATTTAGCCTACGAGCAGTACTTC.

The chain uses TRBV27 and TRBJ2-7; 14 nucleotides match TRBD2. V gave up 6 bases and J gave up 0 bases; unmatched junction bases: 4. This CDR3 is 16 amino acids long. Germline loops: CDR1 MNHEY, CDR2 SMNVEV (reference sequence). DNA for the CDR3: TGTGCCAGCAGCCGACTAGCGGGAGGGTTCTCCTACGAGCAGTACTTC. It translates to CASSRLAGGFSYEQYF.

This clonotype has only a few counts. The V gene is TRBV29-1, the J gene TRBJ2-1; TRBD2 might be the D (5 bases). The V end lost 7 bases, the J end lost 15 bases, and 13 bases lay between the germline ends. The CDR3 covers 9 residues. Looked up from germline, CDR1 is SQVTM and CDR2 is ANQGSEA. CDR3 coding DNA: TGCAGCGATGGACTCCCGCTGTTCTTC. Its translation: CSDGLPLFF.